This entry lists 4 T cell receptor beta chains sequenced from one sample in a study of OX40 agonist ivuxolimab in advanced cancers. TCRdb keeps only in-frame clones here, not all; method: immunoSEQ multiplex PCR. The sample consists of about 100,000 clones, 90% of them appearing once. Sequences were derived from CD4+ or CD8+ T cells sorted from blood, sampled in a trial of the OX40 agonist ivuxolimab. The receptors were sampled from an adult with an advanced solid tumor such as melanoma, head and neck, liver or kidney cancer.

The V and J genes are TRBV5-5 and TRBJ1-5; possible D gene TRBD1, 6 bases. CDR1 SGHKS and CDR2 YYEKEE come from the germline V gene (reference sequence). The germline V and J ends were trimmed by 4 bases and 4 bases, with 15 bases remaining between them. The CDR3 sequence is 15 residues long. The CDR3 sequence is CASSIEGQLNQPQHF. The CDR3 DNA is TGTGCCAGCAGCATAGAAGGACAGCTTAATCAGCCCCAGCATTTT.

The V call is TRBV7-2, the J call TRBJ2-4; tentatively, D is TRBD1 or TRBD2 (5 bases each). Trimming cost V 3 bases and J 14 bases, with 17 bases left between them. Germline V CDR1 and CDR2: SGHTA, FQGNSA. The CDR3 has 13 residues. CDR3 nucleotide sequence: TGTGCCAGCAGCTTCCGCCGGGACGCCGTAAAGTACTTC. This gives the protein CASSFRRDAVKYF. The whole variable domain, filled in from reference TRBV7-2 and TRBJ2-4, reads GAGVSQSPSNKVTEKGKDVELRCDPISGHTALYWYRQSLGQGLEFLIYFQGNSAPDKSGLPSDRFSAERTGGSVSTLTIQRTQQEDSAVYLCASSFRRDAVKYFGAGTRLSVL.

Only one count was recorded for this clone. This chain uses TRBV4-2 with TRBJ1-4; D not certain. The CDR3 extends over 16 amino acids. Deletions cut 0 bases from V and 3 bases from J, with 11 bases between. Germline lookup yields CDR1 LGHNA and CDR2 YNFKEQ. The CDR3 sequence: CASSQESGPANEKLFF. CDR3 bases: TGTGCCAGCAGCCAAGAGTCGGGTCCGGCTAATGAAAAACTGTTTTTT.

The rearrangement joins TRBV6-5 to TRBJ1-1; possibly TRBD1 for D (5 bases). The germline V gene encodes CDR1 MNHEY and CDR2 SVGAGI. Trimming stripped 4 bases from V and 11 bases from J, with 17 bases between. The CDR3 consists of 13 residues. The CDR3 loop reads CASSSWDLRKAFF. CDR3 in DNA: TGTGCCAGCAGTTCTTGGGACCTTAGGAAGGCTTTCTTT.